This TCR beta chain was identified in a study of T cells expressing NK-cell markers. At the level of the study: The TCR beta repertoires were obtained from sorted CD3+CD56+NKG2C+, CD3+CD56+NKG2C- and CD3+CD56-NKG2C+ T cells.

Germline V CDR1 and CDR2: SGHTA, FQGTGA. The CDR3 length is 14 residues. TCRdb re-called the 5' RACE reads, yielding one record per CDR3 amino acid sequence without DNA. This sample contains more than 400,000 distinct CDR3 sequences. The receptor's source is a woman between 18 and 70 years old in good health. Source material: blood T cells: a sorted CD56 or NKG2C T cell subset, CD4+ or CD8+ T cells, or bulk PBMC T cells (not recorded which). This chain connects TRBV7-3 to TRBJ1-1. CDR3 sequence: CASSLTGRNTEAFF.